This paragraph covers one T cell receptor beta chain sequence. Its antigen is not identified. The sample is drawn from a study of cytomegalovirus exposure and HLA in healthy donors. Study-wide results and caveats: Upon later analysis, TCR association rates were observed to vary by HLA locus, being highest for DRB1 and lowest for HLA-C. The study found most TCR sequences rare, yet found some public TCRs in many donors. In a later analysis, the majority of CMV-associated beta chains seemingly showed HLA restriction.

The PCR employed 60 Vbeta primers together with 13 Jbeta primers. The assay was immunoSEQ multiplex PCR, and TCRdb's table has in-frame clones only and misses some. The table has approximately 95,000 clones, under 85% seen once. V lost 5 bases, J lost 0 bases, and 10 bases stayed unmatched. From germline, CDR1 is LNHDA and CDR2 SQIVND (reference sequence). The CDR3 is 19 residues long. The chain carries TRBV19 and TRBJ2-1, with 13 bases that match TRBD2. The sequenced sample consisted of PBMCs. The sequence was obtained from a woman aged 35 to 49 in good health and CMV-seropositive. The CDR3: CASSLSGTSGIGSYNEQFF. CDR3 sequence (DNA): TGTGCCAGTAGTCTCTCCGGGACTAGCGGGATAGGCTCCTACAATGAGCAGTTCTTC.